These T cell receptor beta chains were read from a single sample in a study of shared clonotypes between healthy human individuals. Profiled with immunoSEQ multiplex PCR; TCRdb holds only in-frame clones, not every one. This sample yields about 510,000 clones, of which 75% to 85% are seen a single time; approximately 13% belongs to the top ten. The specimen sequenced was PBMCs. The receptors were gathered from a woman aged 40 to 50 in good health. Some clones in this sample may be carry-over from other donors' samples. Each CDR3 is given with its conserved first and last residue. D genes are given only for firm matches. Size is omitted from some rows. Given values are once, few, many or a class for expanded clones.

V	D	size	J	DNA	CDR3
TRBV5-1	TRBD1	-	TRBJ2-6	TGCGCCAGCAGCTTCAGGACAGGGACTTCTGGGGCCAACGTCCTGACTTTC	CASSFRTGTSGANVLTF
TRBV27	-	many	TRBJ2-3	TGTGCCAGCAGATCCTACAGGGGGGGGAACACAGATACGCAGTATTTT	CASRSYRGGNTDTQYF
TRBV5-1	-	few	TRBJ2-2	TGCGCCAGCAGCTTGGACCACACCGGGGAGCTGTTTTTT	CASSLDHTGELFF
TRBV6-1	-	once	TRBJ1-2	TGTGCCAGCAGTGAGGGGGATGGCTACACCTTC	CASSEGDGYTF
TRBV11-2	-	-	TRBJ2-6	TGTGCCAGCAGCTTACGGGGGTCTGGGGCCAACGTCCTGACTTTC	CASSLRGSGANVLTF
TRBV7-9	TRBD2	-	TRBJ2-1	TGTGCCAGCAGCACGACTAGCGGAGGGCAGTTCTTC	CASSTTSGGQFF
TRBV6-1	-	-	TRBJ2-7	TGTGCCAGCAGTTCAACCGGGACACCAGTCTACGAGCAGTACTTC	CASSSTGTPVYEQYF
TRBV19	-	-	TRBJ2-3	TGTGCCAGTAGTATACTCGACCCTAGCGGCACAGATACGCAGTATTTT	CASSILDPSGTDTQYF
TRBV4-1	TRBD1	-	TRBJ1-3	TGCGCCAGCAGCCAAAGACAGGGCCAAGGCTCTGGAAACACCATATATTTT	CASSQRQGQGSGNTIYF
TRBV5-1	-	-	TRBJ2-1	TGCGCCAGCAGCTTGGCCGGGGGGCTGGGGGCTAATGAGCAGTTCTTC	CASSLAGGLGANEQFF
TRBV7-7	TRBD2	-	TRBJ2-1	TGTGCCAGCAGCTTAGGGCTAGCGGACAACAATGAGCAGTTCTTC	CASSLGLADNNEQFF
TRBV11-1	-	-	TRBJ2-1	TGTGCCAGCAGCTTAGAACATACATCCTACAATGAGCAGTTCTTC	CASSLEHTSYNEQFF
TRBV7-8	TRBD2	-	TRBJ2-1	TGTGCCAGCAGCTTATTTCGAGGACTAGCGGGAGGGAATGAGCAGTTCTTC	CASSLFRGLAGGNEQFF
TRBV5-6	TRBD1	-	TRBJ2-2	TGTGCCAGCAGCTTGGTAAGACAGGGGCGGACCGGGGAGCTGTTTTTT	CASSLVRQGRTGELFF
TRBV30	-	-	TRBJ1-4	TGTGCCTGCCCCCTAAACGCAGGGGAGACTACAGCTAATGAAAAACTGTTTTTT	CACPLNAGETTANEKLFF
TRBV11-2	TRBD2	-	TRBJ2-3	TGTGCCAGCCGCCCGAACTGGGGGGGGGCGGGAGGGCCTTCAGATACGCAGTATTTT	CASRPNWGGAGGPSDTQYF